This TCR beta chain emerged from a study of cytomegalovirus exposure and HLA in healthy donors. This clone has only one observation. The antigen remains unidentified. The PCR was carried out with 60 Vbeta primers and 13 Jbeta primers. Clones were read by immunoSEQ multiplex PCR, and TCRdb kept only the in-frame ones, dropping some. The table lists 120,000 to 150,000 clones, around 79% of them singletons. In germline, CDR1 is SGHRS, CDR2 YFSETQ. This CDR3 spans 16 amino acids. J was trimmed by 5 bases and V by 4 bases; bases with no gene match: 8. Study observations and caveats: Productive rates of about 90% or about 30% were seen for most TCR beta V segments in an earlier analysis. A later analysis found common viral pathogens apparently linked to several of the most significant clusters. Relative to equally common others, HLA-associated TCR beta chains showed greater clonal expansion in a later analysis. Accurate prediction of most subjects' HLA-A and HLA-B alleles from TCR beta sequences was reported.

Sequencing was carried out using PBMCs. The source of this sequence is a man aged 25-45 years in good health and CMV-seropositive. The chain links TRBV5-1 to TRBJ1-6; 8 bases agree with TRBD1. DNA for the CDR3: TGCGCCAGCAGCCCCCTACCGACAGGGGATAATTCACCCCTCCACTTT. Translating it yields CASSPLPTGDNSPLHF.